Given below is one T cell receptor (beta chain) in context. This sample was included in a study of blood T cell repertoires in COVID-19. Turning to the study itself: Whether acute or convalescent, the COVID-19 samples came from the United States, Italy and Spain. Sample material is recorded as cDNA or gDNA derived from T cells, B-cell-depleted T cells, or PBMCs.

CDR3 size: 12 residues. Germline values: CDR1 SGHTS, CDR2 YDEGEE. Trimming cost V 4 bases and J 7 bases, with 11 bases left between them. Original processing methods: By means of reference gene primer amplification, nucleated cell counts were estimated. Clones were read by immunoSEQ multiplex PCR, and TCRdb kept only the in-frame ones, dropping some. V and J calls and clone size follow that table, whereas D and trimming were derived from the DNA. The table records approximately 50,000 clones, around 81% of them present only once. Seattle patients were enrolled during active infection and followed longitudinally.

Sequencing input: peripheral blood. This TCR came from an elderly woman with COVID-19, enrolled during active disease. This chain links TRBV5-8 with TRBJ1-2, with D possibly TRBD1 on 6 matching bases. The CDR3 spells CASSTPTGGYTF. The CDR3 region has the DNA TGTGCCAGCAGCACTCCGACAGGTGGCTACACCTTC.